This T cell receptor beta chain was recovered during a study of blood T cell repertoires in COVID-19. This CDR3 has 17 amino acids. Germline V gives CDR1 SGDLS, CDR2 YYNGEE. V was clipped by 6 bases and J by 1 base; unmatched bases: 13. Clones were read by immunoSEQ multiplex PCR, and TCRdb kept only the in-frame ones, dropping some. The table records approximately 440,000 clones, about 91% of them present only once. The chain recombines TRBV9 with TRBJ2-3; TRBD1 matches 8 bases. The sample consisted of peripheral blood. The sequence was collected from a woman in her forties or fifties with COVID-19, enrolled during active disease. The CDR3 here is CASTRGLDVKGTDTQYF. The CDR3 nucleotides are TGTGCCAGCACCAGGGGGCTAGATGTGAAGGGCACAGATACGCAGTATTTT.